This T cell receptor beta chain appears in the sequencing data of a study of persistence of HIV-infected CD4 T cells. Germline CDR1 ENHRY, CDR2 SYGVKD. Trimming pared 7 bases from V and 2 bases from J, leaving 6 bases between. The CDR3 covers 12 residues. Note on this clone: Its matching antigen is unknown.

Nonspecific anti-CD3/anti-CD28 bead stimulation represents the broad CD4+ T cell repertoire. Sorting of responding CD4+ T cells relied on upregulated CD40 ligand together with CD69. CD4+ T cell counts exceeded 400 cells/uL; CMV serology was positive. The libraries were made with immunoSEQ version 4 in survey mode. Sequencing was performed with immunoSEQ multiplex PCR; in TCRdb, only in-frame clones are kept and a portion is missing. The repertoire holds around 35,000 clones, with 87% as singletons. The chain carries TRBV10-3 and TRBJ1-5; D ambiguous. Material: CD4+ T cells sorted from PBMCs after approximately 19-hour stimulation, obtained from a patient who received antiretroviral therapy. The origin of this receptor is an adult man with HIV who was CMV-seropositive. The CDR3 DNA reads as TGTGCCATCAACGAGGGCAATCAGCCCCAGCATTTT. Protein product: CAINEGNQPQHF.